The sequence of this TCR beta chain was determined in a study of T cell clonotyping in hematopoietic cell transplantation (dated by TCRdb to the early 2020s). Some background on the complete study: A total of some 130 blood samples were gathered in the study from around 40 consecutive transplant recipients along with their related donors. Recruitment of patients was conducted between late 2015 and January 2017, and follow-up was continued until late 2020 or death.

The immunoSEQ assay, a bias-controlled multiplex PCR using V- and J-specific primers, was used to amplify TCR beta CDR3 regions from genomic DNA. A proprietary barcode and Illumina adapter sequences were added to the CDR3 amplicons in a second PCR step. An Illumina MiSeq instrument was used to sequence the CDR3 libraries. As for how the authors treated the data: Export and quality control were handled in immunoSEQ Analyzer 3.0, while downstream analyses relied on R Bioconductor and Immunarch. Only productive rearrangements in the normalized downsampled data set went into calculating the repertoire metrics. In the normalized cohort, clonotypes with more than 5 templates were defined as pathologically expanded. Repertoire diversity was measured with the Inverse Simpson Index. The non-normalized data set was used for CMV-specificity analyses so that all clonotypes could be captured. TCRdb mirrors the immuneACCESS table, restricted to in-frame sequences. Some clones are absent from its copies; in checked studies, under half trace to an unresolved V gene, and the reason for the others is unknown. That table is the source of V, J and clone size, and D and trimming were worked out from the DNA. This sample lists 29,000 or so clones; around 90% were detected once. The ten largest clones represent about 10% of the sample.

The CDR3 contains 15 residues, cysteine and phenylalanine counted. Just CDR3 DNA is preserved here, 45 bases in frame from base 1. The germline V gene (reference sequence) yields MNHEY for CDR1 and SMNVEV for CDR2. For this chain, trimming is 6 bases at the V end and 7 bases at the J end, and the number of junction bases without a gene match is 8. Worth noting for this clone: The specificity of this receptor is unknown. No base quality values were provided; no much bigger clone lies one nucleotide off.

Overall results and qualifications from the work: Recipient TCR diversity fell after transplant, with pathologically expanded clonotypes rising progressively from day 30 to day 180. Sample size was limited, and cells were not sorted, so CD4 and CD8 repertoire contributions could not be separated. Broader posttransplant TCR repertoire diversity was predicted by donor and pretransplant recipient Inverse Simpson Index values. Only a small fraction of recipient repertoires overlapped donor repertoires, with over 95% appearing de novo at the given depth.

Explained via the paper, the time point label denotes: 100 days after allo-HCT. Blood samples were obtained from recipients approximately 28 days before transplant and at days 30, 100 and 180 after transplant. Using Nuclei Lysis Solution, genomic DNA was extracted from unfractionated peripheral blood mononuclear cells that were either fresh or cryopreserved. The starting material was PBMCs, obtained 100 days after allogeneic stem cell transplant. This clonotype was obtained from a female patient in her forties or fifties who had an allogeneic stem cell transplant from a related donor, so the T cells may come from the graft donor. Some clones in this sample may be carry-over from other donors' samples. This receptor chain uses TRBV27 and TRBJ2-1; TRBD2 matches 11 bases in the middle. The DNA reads TGTGCCAGCAGGCCCGGGACTAGCGGATTTAATGAGCAGTTCTTC. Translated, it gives CASRPGTSGFNEQFF.